The subject of this entry is one T cell receptor (beta chain). Its antigen remains unknown. For every sample, around 9.6 x 10^4 TCR templates were assayed. The protocol was immunoSEQ multiplex PCR, while the TCRdb copy is restricted to in-frame clones and leaves out a portion. The sample carries around 110,000 clones, approximately 94% recorded once. The data belong to a study of siplizumab effects on memory and regulatory T cells. General study findings and limits: Alloreactive sequences traceable to unstimulated CD4+ memory cells declined significantly under siplizumab. The study found that mappable alloreactive CD4+ clones averaged roughly 75% Treg-derived with siplizumab and more than 25% in controls.

CDR1 MNHEY and CDR2 SMNVEV come from the germline V gene (reference sequence). The CDR3 loop spans 15 amino acids. Trimming cost V 0 bases and J 10 bases, with 15 bases left between them. Sequenced: non-Treg CD4+ T cells sorted from blood. This rearrangement joins TRBV27 to TRBJ1-4; D is unclear. The clonotype comes from a human donor in good health. This chain's CDR3 is CASSLSTPSLTKLFF. CDR3 coding DNA: TGTGCCAGCAGTTTATCCACCCCAAGCCTGACAAAACTGTTTTTT.